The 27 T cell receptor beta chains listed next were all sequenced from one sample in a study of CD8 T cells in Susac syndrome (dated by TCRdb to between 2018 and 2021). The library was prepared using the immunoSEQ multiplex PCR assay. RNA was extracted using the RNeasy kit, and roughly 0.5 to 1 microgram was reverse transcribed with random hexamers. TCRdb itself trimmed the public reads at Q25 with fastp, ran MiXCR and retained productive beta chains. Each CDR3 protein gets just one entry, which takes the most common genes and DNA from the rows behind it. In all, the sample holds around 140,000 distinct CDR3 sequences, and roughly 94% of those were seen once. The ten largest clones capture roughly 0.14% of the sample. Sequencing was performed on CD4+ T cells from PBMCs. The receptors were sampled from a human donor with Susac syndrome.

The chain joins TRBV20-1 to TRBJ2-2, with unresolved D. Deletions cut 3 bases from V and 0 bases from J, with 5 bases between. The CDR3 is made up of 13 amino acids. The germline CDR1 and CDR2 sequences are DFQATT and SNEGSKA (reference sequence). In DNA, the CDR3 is TGCAGTGCTAGCGACCCGAACACCGGGGAGCTGTTTTTT. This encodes CSASDPNTGELFF.

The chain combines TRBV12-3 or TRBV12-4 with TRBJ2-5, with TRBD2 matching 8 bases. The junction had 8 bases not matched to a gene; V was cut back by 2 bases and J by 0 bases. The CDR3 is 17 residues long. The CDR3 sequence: CASSLNSGAYYQETQYF. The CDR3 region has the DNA TGTGCCAGCAGTTTAAATAGCGGGGCCTACTACCAAGAGACCCAGTACTTC.

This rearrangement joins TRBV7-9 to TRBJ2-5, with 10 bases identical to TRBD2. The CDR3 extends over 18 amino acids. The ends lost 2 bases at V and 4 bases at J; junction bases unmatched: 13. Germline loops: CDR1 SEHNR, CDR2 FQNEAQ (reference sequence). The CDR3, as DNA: TGTGCCAGCAGCTTATTGGCTAGCGGGAGAGATTGGATAGAGACCCAGTACTTC. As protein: CASSLLASGRDWIETQYF.

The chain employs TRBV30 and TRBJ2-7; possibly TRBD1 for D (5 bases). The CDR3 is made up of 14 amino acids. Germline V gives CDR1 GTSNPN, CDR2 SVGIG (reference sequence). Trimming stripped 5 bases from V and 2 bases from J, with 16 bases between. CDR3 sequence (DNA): TGTGCCTGGTCCCCTAAGGGGTACCCCTACGAGCAGTACTTC. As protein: CAWSPKGYPYEQYF.

In DNA, the CDR3 is TGCAGCCAAAGGGGAGCGGGGGGGAGGGATACGCAGTATTTT. Translating gives CSQRGAGGRDTQYF. The chain uses TRBV20-1 and TRBJ2-3; TRBD2 matches at 10 bases. The CDR3 runs to 14 residues. The germline V gene has CDR1 DFQATT and CDR2 SNEGSKA (reference sequence).

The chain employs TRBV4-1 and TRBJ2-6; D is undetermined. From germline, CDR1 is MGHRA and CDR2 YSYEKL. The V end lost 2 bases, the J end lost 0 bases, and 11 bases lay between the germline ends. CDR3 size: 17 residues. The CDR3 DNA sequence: TGCGCCAGCAGCCAAAGGCACCTTTACTCTGGGGCCAACGTCCTGACTTTC. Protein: CASSQRHLYSGANVLTF.

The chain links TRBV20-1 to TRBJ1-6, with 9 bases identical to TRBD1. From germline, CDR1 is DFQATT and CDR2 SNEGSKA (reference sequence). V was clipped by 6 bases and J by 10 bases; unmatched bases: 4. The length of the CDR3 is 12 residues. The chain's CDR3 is CSATGGRSPLHF. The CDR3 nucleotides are TGCAGTGCCACAGGGGGCAGGTCACCCCTCCACTTT.

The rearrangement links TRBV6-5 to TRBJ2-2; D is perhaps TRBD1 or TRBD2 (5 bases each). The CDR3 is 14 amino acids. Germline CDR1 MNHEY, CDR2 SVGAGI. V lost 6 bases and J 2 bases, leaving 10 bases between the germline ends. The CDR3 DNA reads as TGTGCCAGCAGCCGGGACGCAAACACCGGGGAGCTGTTTTTT. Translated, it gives CASSRDANTGELFF.

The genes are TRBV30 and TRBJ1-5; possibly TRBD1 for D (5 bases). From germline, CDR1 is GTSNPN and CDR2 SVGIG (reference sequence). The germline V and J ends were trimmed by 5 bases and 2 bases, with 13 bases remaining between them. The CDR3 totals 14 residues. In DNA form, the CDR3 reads TGTGCCTGGCAAGTTGGGACCCGCAATCAGCCCCAGCATTTT. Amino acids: CAWQVGTRNQPQHF.

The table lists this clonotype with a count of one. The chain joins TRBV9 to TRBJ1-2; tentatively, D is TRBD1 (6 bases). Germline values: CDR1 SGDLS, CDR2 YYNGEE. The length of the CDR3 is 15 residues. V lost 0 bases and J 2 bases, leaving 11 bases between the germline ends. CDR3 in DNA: TGTGCCAGCAGCGTAGCCCCGGGGGCGAACTATGGCTACACCTTC. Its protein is CASSVAPGANYGYTF.

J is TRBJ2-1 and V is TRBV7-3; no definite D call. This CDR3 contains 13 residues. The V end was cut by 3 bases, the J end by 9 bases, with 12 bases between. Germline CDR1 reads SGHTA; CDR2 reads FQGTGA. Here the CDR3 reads CASSFQTTSEQFF. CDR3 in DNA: TGTGCCAGCAGCTTCCAAACGACGTCTGAGCAGTTCTTC. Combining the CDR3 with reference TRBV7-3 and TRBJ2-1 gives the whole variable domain GAGVSQTPSNKVTEKGKYVELRCDPISGHTALYWYRQSLGQGPEFLIYFQGTGAADDSGLPNDRFFAVRPEGSVSTLKIQRTERGDSAVYLCASSFQTTSEQFFGPGTRLTVL.

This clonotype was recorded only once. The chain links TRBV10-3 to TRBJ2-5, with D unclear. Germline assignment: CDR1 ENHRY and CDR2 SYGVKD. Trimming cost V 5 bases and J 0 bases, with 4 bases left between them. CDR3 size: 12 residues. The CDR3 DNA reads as TGTGCCATCAGTCCCGACCAAGAGACCCAGTACTTC. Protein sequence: CAISPDQETQYF.

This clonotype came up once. The CDR3: CSAPHAEAFF. Written as DNA, the CDR3 is TGCAGTGCCCCCCATGCTGAAGCTTTCTTT. This chain connects TRBV20-1 to TRBJ1-1; unclear D gene. This CDR3 is 10 amino acids long. Germline lookup yields CDR1 DFQATT and CDR2 SNEGSKA (reference sequence). V was clipped by 6 bases and J by 6 bases, with 8 bases between them.

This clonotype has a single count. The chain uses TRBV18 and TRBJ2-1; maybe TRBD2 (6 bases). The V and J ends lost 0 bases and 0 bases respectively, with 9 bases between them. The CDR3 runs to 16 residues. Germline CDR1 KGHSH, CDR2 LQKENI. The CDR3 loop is CASSPPGLSSYNEQFF. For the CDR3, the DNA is TGTGCCAGCTCACCACCCGGACTAAGCTCCTACAATGAGCAGTTCTTC.

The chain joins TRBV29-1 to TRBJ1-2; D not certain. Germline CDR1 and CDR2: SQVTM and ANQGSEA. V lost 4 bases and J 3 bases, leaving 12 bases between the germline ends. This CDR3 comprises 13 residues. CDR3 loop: CSVVAGSYYGYTF. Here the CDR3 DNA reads TGCAGCGTTGTTGCGGGATCGTACTATGGCTACACCTTC.

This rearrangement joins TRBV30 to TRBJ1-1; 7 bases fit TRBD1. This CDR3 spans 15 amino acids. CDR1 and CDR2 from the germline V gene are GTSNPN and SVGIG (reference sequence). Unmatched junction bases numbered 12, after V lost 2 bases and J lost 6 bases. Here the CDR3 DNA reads TGTGCCTGGAGTCCCGTACGGACAGGAGGATCTGAAGCTTTCTTT. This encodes CAWSPVRTGGSEAFF.

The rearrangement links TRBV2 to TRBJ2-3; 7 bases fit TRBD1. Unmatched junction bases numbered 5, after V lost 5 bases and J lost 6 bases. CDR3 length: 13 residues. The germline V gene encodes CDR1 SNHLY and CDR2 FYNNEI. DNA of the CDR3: TGTGCCAGCAGTAGACAGGGAGATGATACGCAGTATTTT. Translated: CASSRQGDDTQYF.

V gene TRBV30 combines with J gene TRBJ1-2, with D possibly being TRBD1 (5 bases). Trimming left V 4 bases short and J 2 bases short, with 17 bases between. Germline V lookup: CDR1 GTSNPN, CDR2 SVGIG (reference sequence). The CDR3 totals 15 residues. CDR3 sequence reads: CAWTPVGRENYGYTF. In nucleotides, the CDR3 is TGTGCCTGGACCCCGGTAGGCAGGGAGAACTATGGCTACACCTTC.

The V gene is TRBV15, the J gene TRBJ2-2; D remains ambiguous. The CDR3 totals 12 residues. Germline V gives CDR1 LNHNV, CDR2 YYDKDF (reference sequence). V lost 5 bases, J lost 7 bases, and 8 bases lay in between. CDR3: CATSGDGGELFF. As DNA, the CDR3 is TGTGCCACCAGCGGCGACGGCGGGGAGCTGTTTTTT. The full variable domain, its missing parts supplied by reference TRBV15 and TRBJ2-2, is DAMVIQNPRYQVTQFGKPVTLSCSQTLNHNVMYWYQQKSSQAPKLLFHYYDKDFNNEADTPDNFQSRRPNTSFCFLDIRSPGLGDTAMYLCATSGDGGELFFGEGSRLTVL.

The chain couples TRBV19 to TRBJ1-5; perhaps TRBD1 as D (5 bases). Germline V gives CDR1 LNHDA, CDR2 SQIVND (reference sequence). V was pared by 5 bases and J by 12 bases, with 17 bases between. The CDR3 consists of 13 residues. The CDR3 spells CASSPRDRSVQHF. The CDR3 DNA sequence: TGTGCCAGTAGTCCAAGGGACCGTTCGGTCCAGCATTTT.

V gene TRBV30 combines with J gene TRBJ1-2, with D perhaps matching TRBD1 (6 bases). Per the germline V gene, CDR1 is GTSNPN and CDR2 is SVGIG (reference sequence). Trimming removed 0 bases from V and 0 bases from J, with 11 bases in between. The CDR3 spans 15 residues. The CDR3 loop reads CAWSVQGLANYGYTF. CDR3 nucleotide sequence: TGTGCCTGGAGTGTACAGGGCCTAGCTAACTATGGCTACACCTTC.

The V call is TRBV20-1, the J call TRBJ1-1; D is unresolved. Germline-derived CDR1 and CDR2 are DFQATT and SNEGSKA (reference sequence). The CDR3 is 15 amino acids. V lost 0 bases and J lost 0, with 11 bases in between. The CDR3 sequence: CSARDPAEMNTEAFF. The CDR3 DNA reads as TGCAGTGCTAGAGATCCGGCGGAGATGAACACTGAAGCTTTCTTT.

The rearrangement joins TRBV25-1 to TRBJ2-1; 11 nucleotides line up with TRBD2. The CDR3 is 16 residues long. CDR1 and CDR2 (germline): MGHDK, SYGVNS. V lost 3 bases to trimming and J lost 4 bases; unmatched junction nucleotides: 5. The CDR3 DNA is TGTGCCAGCAGTGAGACTAGCGGGGAGGAATACAATGAGCAGTTCTTC. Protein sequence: CASSETSGEEYNEQFF.

CDR3 loop: CASSPTGQAYGYTF. Here the CDR3 DNA reads TGCGCCAGCAGCCCGACAGGACAAGCCTATGGCTACACCTTC. This rearrangement joins TRBV4-3 to TRBJ1-2; maybe TRBD1 (6 bases). Germline-derived CDR1 and CDR2 are LGHNA and YSLEER. V was cut by 4 bases and J by 4 bases, with 13 bases left in between. There are 14 residues in the CDR3.

CDR3 in amino acids: CSVGLDSYEQYF. Written as DNA, the CDR3 is TGCAGCGTTGGTTTGGACTCCTACGAGCAGTACTTC. The genes are TRBV29-1 and TRBJ2-7, with unresolved D. The V end was cut by 4 bases, the J end by 0 bases, with 7 bases between. CDR3 length: 12 residues. Germline CDR1 is SQVTM and CDR2 is ANQGSEA.

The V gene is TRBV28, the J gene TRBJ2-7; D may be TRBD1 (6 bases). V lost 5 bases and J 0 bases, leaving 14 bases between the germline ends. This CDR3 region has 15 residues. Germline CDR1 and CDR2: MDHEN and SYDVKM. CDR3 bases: TGTGCCAGCAGTGGGGACATCAAGACCTCCTACGAGCAGTACTTC. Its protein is CASSGDIKTSYEQYF.

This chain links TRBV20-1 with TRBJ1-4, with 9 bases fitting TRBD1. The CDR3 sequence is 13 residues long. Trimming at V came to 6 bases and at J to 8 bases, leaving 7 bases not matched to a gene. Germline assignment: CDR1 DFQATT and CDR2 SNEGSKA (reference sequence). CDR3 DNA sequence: TGCAGTGCAGCCGGGACAGGGAACGAAAAACTGTTTTTT. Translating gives CSAAGTGNEKLFF.